A single sample is the source of the 5 T cell receptor beta chains below, sequenced in a study of T cells in Graves' hyperthyroidism and ophthalmopathy. Authors of the study amplified TCR beta CDR3 regions from RNA transcripts. First-round RT-PCR targeting the TCR CDR3 was performed with the HTBI primer set. From the multiplex PCR reads, TCRdb called clonotypes with MiXCR, one entry per CDR3 protein. The sample has roughly 380,000 distinct CDR3 sequences, approximately 15% seen once; the top ten hold 11%. The sample comprised blood. The receptors were gathered from a woman aged 55-69 years with Graves' hyperthyroidism.

This clonotype was counted ten times or more. The chain is built from TRBV28 and TRBJ1-2; D may be TRBD1 (5 bases). V lost 5 bases to trimming and J lost 4 bases, with 11 bases between them. This CDR3 is built from 13 residues. CDR1 is MDHEN, CDR2 SYDVKM, per germline. The CDR3 spells CASSGDPLYGYTF. The DNA of the CDR3 is TGTGCCAGCAGTGGGGACCCACTCTATGGCTACACCTTC.

There are a few counts of this clonotype. This chain links TRBV20-1 with TRBJ2-7, with TRBD1 matching 8 bases. Germline CDR1 reads DFQATT; CDR2 reads SNEGSKA (reference sequence). The trim removed 6 bases at V and 5 bases at J, leaving 12 bases unmatched. This CDR3 has 14 residues. CDR3 protein: CSAQPRQGTHEQYF. For the CDR3, the DNA is TGCAGTGCCCAGCCGAGACAGGGGACCCACGAGCAGTACTTC.

At least ten counts were recorded for this clonotype. The V gene is TRBV12-3 or TRBV12-4, the J gene TRBJ1-6; unclear D gene. Trimming pared 3 bases from V and 8 bases from J, leaving 8 bases between. This CDR3 contains 13 residues. CDR3 sequence: CASSLDPDSPLHF. CDR3 DNA: TGTGCCAGCAGTTTGGATCCTGATTCACCCCTCCACTTT.

This chain joins TRBV29-1 and TRBJ2-7; D is unclear. The V end was cut by 8 bases, the J end by 3 bases, with 23 bases between. In germline, CDR1 is SQVTM, CDR2 ANQGSEA. The CDR3 runs 15 residues. CDR3 in DNA: TGCAGCATTGTGCCTACCGAGAACAAGGACTACGAGCAGTACTTC. It is translated as CSIVPTENKDYEQYF.

This clonotype appeared many times. The chain recombines TRBV18 with TRBJ1-4, with 8 bases lining up with TRBD1. Trimming at V came to 4 bases and at J to 0 bases, leaving 7 bases not matched to a gene. The CDR3 runs to 17 residues. Per the germline V gene, CDR1 is KGHSH and CDR2 is LQKENI. This CDR3 is CASSLTRTGSTNEKLFF. For the CDR3, the DNA is TGTGCCAGCTCACTCACCCGGACAGGGTCAACTAATGAAAAACTGTTTTTT.